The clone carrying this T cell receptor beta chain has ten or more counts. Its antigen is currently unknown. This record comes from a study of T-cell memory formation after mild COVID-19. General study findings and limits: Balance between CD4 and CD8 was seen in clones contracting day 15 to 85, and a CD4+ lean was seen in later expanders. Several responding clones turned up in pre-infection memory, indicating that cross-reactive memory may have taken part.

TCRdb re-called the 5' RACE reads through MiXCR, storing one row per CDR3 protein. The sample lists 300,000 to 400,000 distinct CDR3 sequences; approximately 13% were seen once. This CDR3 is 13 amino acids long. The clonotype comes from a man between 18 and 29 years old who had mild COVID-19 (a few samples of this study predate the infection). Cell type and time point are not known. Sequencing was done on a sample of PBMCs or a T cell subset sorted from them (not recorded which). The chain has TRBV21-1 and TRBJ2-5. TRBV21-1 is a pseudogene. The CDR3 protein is CASSKDSKETQYF. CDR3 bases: TGTGCCAGCAGCAAAGACAGCAAAGAGACCCAGTACTTC.